The following is a T cell receptor beta chain sequence with its context. Its antigen is as yet unknown. The junction shows a germline mismatch at one end, possibly a read error. This CDR3 comprises 14 residues. The germline V gene has CDR1 MNHEY and CDR2 SVGAGI. Combining a sample-barcoded 5' primer with a J-beta primer mix, a second PCR ran for 7 to 11 cycles. One entry per CDR3 protein results from TCRdb running MiXCR on the 5' RACE reads. The repertoire has under 2,000,000 distinct CDR3 sequences, just under 50% of them found once; the top ten carry around 2.1%. Per sample, at least 5 micrograms of total RNA were extracted. This sample is drawn from a study of blood T cells in healthy people across ages. General study results and limits: Because donor CMV status was unknown, expanded clonotype changes were possibly confounded.

The chain carries TRBV6-5 and TRBJ2-5; perhaps D is TRBD1 or TRBD2 (5 bases each). The source is a middle-aged woman in good health. What was sequenced was blood. The CDR3 region has the DNA TGTACCAGCAGTACGGGACGGATACAAGAGACCCAGTACTTC. It is translated as CTSSTGRIQETQYF.